A single sample is the source of the 18 T cell receptor beta chains below, sequenced in a study of T cell responses to AZD1222 COVID-19 vaccine. Assay used: immunoSEQ multiplex PCR; TCRdb lists only in-frame clones, some missing. Among about 150,000 clones listed, around 83% were seen once. Sequencing used peripheral blood, obtained 28 days after the second AZD1222 dose. The receptor source for this set is an adult who received the AZD1222 COVID-19 vaccine.

This chain uses TRBV9 with TRBJ2-3; D is possibly TRBD1 or TRBD2 (6 bases each). Germline values: CDR1 SGDLS, CDR2 YYNGEE. The length of the CDR3 is 16 residues. V gave up 4 bases and J gave up 0 bases, with 15 bases separating them. CDR3 DNA: TGTGCCAGCAGCTTCGGTAGGGGGACTAGCACAGATACGCAGTATTTT. It yields the protein CASSFGRGTSTDTQYF.

The chain has TRBV11-3 and TRBJ2-1; 10 nucleotides align to TRBD2. The CDR3 runs 15 residues. CDR1 and CDR2 from the germline V gene are SGHNT and YENEEA. The junction had 5 bases not matched to a gene; V was cut back by 1 base and J by 8 bases. CDR3 sequence reads: CASSLGVAGGYEQFF. The CDR3 nucleotides are TGTGCCAGCAGCTTAGGGGTAGCGGGAGGCTATGAGCAGTTCTTC. Drawing the rest from reference TRBV11-3 and TRBJ2-1, the complete variable domain is EAGVVQSPRYKIIEKKQPVAFWCNPISGHNTLYWYLQNLGQGPELLIRYENEEAVDDSQLPKDRFSAERLKGVDSTLKIQPAELGDSAVYLCASSLGVAGGYEQFFGPGTRLTVL.

The gene calls are TRBV3-1 (or the pseudogene TRBV3-2) and TRBJ2-4; no reliable D call. V was cut by 1 base and J by 9 bases, with 7 bases left in between. The V gene's germline CDR1 is LGHDT and CDR2 YNNKEL (reference sequence). CDR3 length equals 12 residues. In nucleotides, the CDR3 is TGTGCCAGCAGCCAAGTAGTGGGCATTCAGTACTTC. It codes for CASSQVVGIQYF.

The chain links TRBV18 to TRBJ1-2; 8 bases are a match to TRBD1. The CDR3 sequence is 15 residues long. Germline-derived CDR1 and CDR2 are KGHSH and LQKENI. Unmatched junction bases numbered 4, after V lost 2 bases and J lost 2 bases. CDR3 sequence: CASSPISGGNYGYTF. For the CDR3, the DNA is TGTGCCAGCTCACCAATTTCAGGGGGCAACTATGGCTACACCTTC.

The rearrangement uses TRBV10-3 and TRBJ1-4; unclear D gene. CDR3 length equals 12 residues. Trimming left V 0 bases short and J 8 bases short, with 4 bases between. Germline CDR1 is ENHRY and CDR2 is SYGVKD. The CDR3: CAISESREKLFF. CDR3 bases: TGTGCCATCAGTGAGTCTAGGGAAAAACTGTTTTTT.

V gene TRBV9 combines with J gene TRBJ1-1; D is uncertain. With 0 bases removed from V and 2 bases from J, the gap between germline ends came to 5 bases. Germline values: CDR1 SGDLS, CDR2 YYNGEE. This CDR3 has 13 residues. The CDR3 sequence is CASSVAVNTEAFF. CDR3 DNA: TGTGCCAGCAGCGTAGCTGTTAACACTGAAGCTTTCTTT.

This clone was seen a single time. The J gene is TRBJ2-5, the V gene TRBV9; D perhaps matches TRBD1 (6 bases). CDR1 and CDR2 (germline): SGDLS, YYNGEE. Trimming left V 4 bases short and J 4 bases short, with 14 bases between. The CDR3 length is 14 residues. DNA of the CDR3: TGTGCCAGCAGCATCGGGACATTACGAGAGACCCAGTACTTC. It yields the protein CASSIGTLRETQYF. Variable domain in full (rest from reference TRBV9 and TRBJ2-5): DSGVTQTPKHLITATGQRVTLRCSPRSGDLSVYWYQQSLDQGLQFLIQYYNGEERAKGNILERFSAQQFPDLHSELNLSSLELGDSALYFCASSIGTLRETQYFGPGTRLLVL.

The chain joins TRBV30 to TRBJ1-1, with D perhaps TRBD1 (5 bases). CDR1 and CDR2 (germline): GTSNPN, SVGIG (reference sequence). V shed 2 bases and J shed 3 bases, with 16 bases lying between them. The CDR3 totals 15 residues. This chain's CDR3 is CAWSWGLGVDTEAFF. DNA of the CDR3: TGTGCCTGGAGTTGGGGGTTGGGAGTAGACACTGAAGCTTTCTTT.

The rearrangement uses TRBV7-9 and TRBJ1-1; D unresolved. Germline-derived CDR1 and CDR2 are SEHNR and FQNEAQ (reference sequence). V lost 9 bases, J lost 0 bases, and 11 bases lay in between. The CDR3 runs 13 residues. The CDR3 protein is CASGEGLNTEAFF. The CDR3 DNA reads TGTGCCAGTGGCGAGGGTTTGAACACTGAAGCTTTCTTT.

This clone was observed a single time. The chain joins TRBV6-6 to TRBJ1-4, with TRBD1 matching 7 bases. Germline CDR1 MNHNY, CDR2 SVGAGI (reference sequence). There are 16 residues in the CDR3. Trimming took 4 bases from V and 8 from J; bases not matched to a gene: 13. Written as DNA, the CDR3 is TGTGCCAGCAGTTTCCGACAGGGAAGTAGGAAGGAAAAACTGTTTTTT. Amino acids: CASSFRQGSRKEKLFF.

The chain combines TRBV9 with TRBJ1-2; D is unclear. V was trimmed by 0 bases and J by 4 bases, leaving 10 bases between them. This CDR3 comprises 14 residues. Germline values: CDR1 SGDLS, CDR2 YYNGEE. The CDR3 DNA reads TGTGCCAGCAGCGTAGGAGACCCCTCCTATGGCTACACCTTC. It translates to CASSVGDPSYGYTF.

This clone came up a few times. The J gene is TRBJ2-3, the V gene TRBV10-2; D perhaps matches TRBD2 (5 bases). V lost 6 bases and J 2 bases, leaving 9 bases between the germline ends. The CDR3 has 13 amino acids. The germline V gene encodes CDR1 WSHSY and CDR2 SAAADI. DNA for the CDR3: TGCGCCAGCAGGGCTAGCAACACAGATACGCAGTATTTT. Translating it yields CASRASNTDTQYF.

The chain joins TRBV29-1 to TRBJ1-4, with TRBD1 matching 7 bases. Germline CDR1 and CDR2: SQVTM and ANQGSEA. Trimming at V came to 7 bases and at J to 0 bases, leaving 5 bases not matched to a gene. The CDR3 is made up of 14 amino acids. This CDR3 reads CSAMTGTTNEKLFF. DNA of the CDR3: TGCAGCGCTATGACAGGGACAACTAATGAAAAACTGTTTTTT. Combining the CDR3 with reference TRBV29-1 and TRBJ1-4 gives the whole variable domain SAVISQKPSRDICQRGTSLTIQCQVDSQVTMMFWYRQQPGQSLTLIATANQGSEATYESGFVIDKFPISRPNLTFSTLTVSNMSPEDSSIYLCSAMTGTTNEKLFFGSGTQLSVL.

V usage is TRBV7-9 and J usage is TRBJ2-5; TRBD1 is a possible D gene (7 bases). Germline assignment: CDR1 SEHNR and CDR2 FQNEAQ (reference sequence). CDR3 length: 15 amino acids. Trimming left V 5 bases short and J 5 bases short, with 18 bases between. This chain's CDR3 is CASSQGGGAVETQYF. CDR3 sequence (DNA): TGTGCCAGCAGCCAAGGGGGCGGGGCTGTTGAGACCCAGTACTTC.

This clone was counted between two and nine times. The J gene is TRBJ1-1, the V gene TRBV4-1; D gene uncertain. Germline V gene lookup returns CDR1 MGHRA and CDR2 YSYEKL. The ends were cut back, 2 bases at V and 5 bases at J, with 12 bases in the middle. This CDR3 has 14 residues. CDR3: CASSQPDGITEAFF. The DNA of the CDR3 is TGCGCCAGCAGCCAACCGGACGGGATAACTGAAGCTTTCTTT.

The chain recombines TRBV15 with TRBJ2-7; D is possibly TRBD1 (6 bases). Trimming shortened V by 0 bases and J by 0 bases, and 15 bases separated the two germline ends. Germline V lookup: CDR1 LNHNV, CDR2 YYDKDF (reference sequence). This CDR3 region has 17 residues. CDR3 sequence (DNA): TGTGCCACCAGCAGAGATAGAGGCAGGGGATCCTCCTACGAGCAGTACTTC. Translation gives CATSRDRGRGSSYEQYF.

The chain joins TRBV27 to TRBJ1-2; D is perhaps TRBD1 (6 bases). The CDR3 runs 15 residues. In germline, CDR1 is MNHEY, CDR2 SMNVEV (reference sequence). V was cut by 6 bases and J by 6 bases, with 20 bases left in between. The CDR3 spells CASSNSGTRRDGYTF. The CDR3 region has the DNA TGTGCCAGCAGCAATTCCGGGACACGGCGTGATGGCTACACCTTC.

The chain carries TRBV11-2 and TRBJ1-3; TRBD1 is a possible D gene (5 bases). The CDR3 loop spans 16 amino acids. Germline V gene data show CDR1 as SGHAT and CDR2 as FQNNGV. Trimming took 5 bases from V and 0 from J, leaving 14 bases between them. The CDR3 DNA reads as TGTGCCAGCAGCCCAGGGACGGCGAGCTCTGGAAACACCATATATTTT. It is translated as CASSPGTASSGNTIYF.